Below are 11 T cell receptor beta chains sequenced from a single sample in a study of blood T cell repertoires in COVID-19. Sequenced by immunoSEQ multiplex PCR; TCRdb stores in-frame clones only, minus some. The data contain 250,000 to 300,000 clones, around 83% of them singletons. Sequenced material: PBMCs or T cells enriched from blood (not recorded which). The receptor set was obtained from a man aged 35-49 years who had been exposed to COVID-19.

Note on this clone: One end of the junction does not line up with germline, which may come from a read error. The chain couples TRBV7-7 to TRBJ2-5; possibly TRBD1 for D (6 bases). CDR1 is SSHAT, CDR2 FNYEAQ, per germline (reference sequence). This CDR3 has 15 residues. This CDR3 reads CASSLEGLDRETQYF. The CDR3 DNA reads TGTGCTAGCAGCTTAGAAGGGCTAGACAGGGAGACCCAGTACTTC. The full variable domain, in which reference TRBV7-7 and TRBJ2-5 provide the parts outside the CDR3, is GAGVSQSPRYKVTKRGQDVTLRCDPISSHATLYWYQQALGQGPEFLTYFNYEAQPDKSGLPSDRFSAERPEGSISTLTIQRTEQRDSAMYRCASSLEGLDRETQYFGPGTRLLVL.

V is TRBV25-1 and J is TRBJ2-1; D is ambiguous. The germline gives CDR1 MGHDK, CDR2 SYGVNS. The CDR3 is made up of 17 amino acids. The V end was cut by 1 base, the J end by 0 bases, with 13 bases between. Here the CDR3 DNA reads TGTGCCAGCAGTGAATTGGCTTACACATACTCCTACAATGAGCAGTTCTTC. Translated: CASSELAYTYSYNEQFF.

CDR3 sequence: CASSLVLLAGGPGDTQYF. DNA of the CDR3: TGTGCCAGCAGCTTAGTACTCTTAGCGGGAGGGCCTGGAGATACGCAGTATTTT. The chain is built from TRBV3-1 (or the pseudogene TRBV3-2) and TRBJ2-3, with 11 nucleotides matching TRBD2. Trimming cost V 5 bases and J 5 bases; bases outside gene matches: 15. CDR3 length: 18 amino acids. Germline lookup yields CDR1 LGHDT and CDR2 YNNKEL (reference sequence).

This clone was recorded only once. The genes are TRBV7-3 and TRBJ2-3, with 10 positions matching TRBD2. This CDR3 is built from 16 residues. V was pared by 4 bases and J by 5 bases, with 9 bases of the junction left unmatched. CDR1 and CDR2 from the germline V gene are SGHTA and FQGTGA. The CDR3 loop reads CASSSVAGGGVDTQYF. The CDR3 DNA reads TGTGCCAGCAGCTCGGTAGCGGGAGGAGGAGTAGATACGCAGTATTTT.

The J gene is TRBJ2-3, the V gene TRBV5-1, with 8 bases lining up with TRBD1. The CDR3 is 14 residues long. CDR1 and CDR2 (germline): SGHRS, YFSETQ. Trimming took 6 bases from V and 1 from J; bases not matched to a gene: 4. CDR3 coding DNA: TGCGCCAGCACTGGACAGGGTGGCACAGATACGCAGTATTTT. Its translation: CASTGQGGTDTQYF.

The chain's CDR3 is CASNRGLAGGDTQYF. The CDR3, as DNA: TGTGCCAGCAACCGGGGACTAGCGGGAGGGGATACGCAGTATTTT. The chain is built from TRBV7-2 and TRBJ2-3; 16 bases align to TRBD2. Germline V gives CDR1 SGHTA, CDR2 FQGNSA. This CDR3 is 15 amino acids long. The V gene end was trimmed by 7 bases and the J gene end by 6 bases; junction bases not matched to a gene: 4.

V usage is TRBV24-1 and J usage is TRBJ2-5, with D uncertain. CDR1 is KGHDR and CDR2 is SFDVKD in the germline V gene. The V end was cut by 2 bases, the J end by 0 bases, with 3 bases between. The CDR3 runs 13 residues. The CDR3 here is CATSDSYQETQYF. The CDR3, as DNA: TGTGCCACCAGTGATTCATACCAAGAGACCCAGTACTTC.

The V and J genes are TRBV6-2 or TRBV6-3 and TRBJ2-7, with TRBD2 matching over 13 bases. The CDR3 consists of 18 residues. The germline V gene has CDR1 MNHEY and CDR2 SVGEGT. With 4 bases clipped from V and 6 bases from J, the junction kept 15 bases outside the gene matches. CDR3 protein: CASSSLAGTSGKFGEQYF. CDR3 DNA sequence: TGTGCCAGCAGTTCCCTAGCCGGGACTAGCGGGAAATTTGGCGAGCAGTACTTC.

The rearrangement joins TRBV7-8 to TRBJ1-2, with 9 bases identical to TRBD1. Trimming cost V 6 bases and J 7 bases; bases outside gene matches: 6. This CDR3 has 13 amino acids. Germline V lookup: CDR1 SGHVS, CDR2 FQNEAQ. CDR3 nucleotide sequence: TGTGCCAGCAGTAGGACAGGGGAGTTTGGCTACACCTTC. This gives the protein CASSRTGEFGYTF.

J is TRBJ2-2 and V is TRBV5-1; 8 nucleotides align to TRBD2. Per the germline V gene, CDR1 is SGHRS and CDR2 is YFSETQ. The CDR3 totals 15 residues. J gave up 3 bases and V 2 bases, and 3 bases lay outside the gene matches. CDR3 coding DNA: TGCGCCAGCAGCTTTAGCGGGGCAGACACCGGGGAGCTGTTTTTT. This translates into CASSFSGADTGELFF.

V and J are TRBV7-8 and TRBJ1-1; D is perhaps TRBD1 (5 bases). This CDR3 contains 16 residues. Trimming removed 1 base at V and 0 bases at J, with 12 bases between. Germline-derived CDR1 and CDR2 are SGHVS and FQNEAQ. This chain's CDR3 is CASSLGGGAVNTEAFF. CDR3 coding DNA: TGTGCCAGCAGCTTAGGTGGAGGGGCGGTGAACACTGAAGCTTTCTTT.